This is a list of T cell receptor beta chains from one sample in a study of blood T cells in healthy people across ages. TCRdb re-called the 5' RACE reads through MiXCR, storing one row per CDR3 protein. Among 1.5 million to 1.8 million distinct CDR3 sequences listed, roughly two fifths were seen once. The sample was blood. Every receptor here comes from a woman aged 18-29 years in good health. The CDR3 runs from the conserved cysteine through the conserved F or W. The D gene is left open where the match is weak. Size values are once, few and many counts, or a class for expanded clones, and some rows have none.

d_gene: TRBD2; v_gene: TRBV9; abundance: NA; j_gene: TRBJ2-3; CDR3aa: CASSVGGLAGVKDTQYF; CDR3nt: TGTGCCAGCAGCGTAGGGGGATTAGCGGGAGTGAAAGATACGCAGTATTTT
d_gene: NA; v_gene: TRBV5-8; abundance: NA; j_gene: TRBJ1-1; CDR3aa: CASSVVIMNTEAFF; CDR3nt: TGTGCCAGCAGCGTCGTTATTATGAACACTGAAGCTTTCTTT
d_gene: TRBD1; v_gene: TRBV2; abundance: NA; j_gene: TRBJ2-5; CDR3aa: CASREDRAGWETQYF; CDR3nt: TGTGCCAGCAGGGAGGACAGGGCGGGTTGGGAGACCCAGTACTTC
d_gene: NA; v_gene: TRBV7-9; abundance: NA; j_gene: TRBJ2-1; CDR3aa: CASSPDSSGHNEQFF; CDR3nt: TGTGCCAGCAGTCCCGACTCAAGCGGGCACAATGAGCAGTTCTTC
d_gene: NA; v_gene: TRBV6-1; abundance: NA; j_gene: TRBJ2-5; CDR3aa: CASSAMVQETQYF; CDR3nt: TGTGCCAGCAGTGCAATGGTCCAAGAGACCCAGTACTTC
d_gene: NA; v_gene: TRBV9; abundance: once; j_gene: TRBJ2-1; CDR3aa: CASSVGRGGYNGQFF; CDR3nt: TGTGCCAGCAGCGTAGGGAGGGGGGGTTACAATGGGCAGTTCTTC
d_gene: TRBD1; v_gene: TRBV20-1; abundance: NA; j_gene: TRBJ2-7; CDR3aa: CSARDQTGRPPYEQYF; CDR3nt: TGCAGTGCTAGAGATCAGACAGGGAGACCCCCCTACGAGCAGTACTTC
d_gene: TRBD1; v_gene: TRBV29-1; abundance: few; j_gene: TRBJ2-3; CDR3aa: CSVMTGYAKDTQYF; CDR3nt: TGCAGCGTAATGACAGGGTATGCGAAAGATACGCAGTATTTT
d_gene: NA; v_gene: TRBV27; abundance: few; j_gene: TRBJ2-3; CDR3aa: CATRDIDTQYF; CDR3nt: TGTGCCACCAGGGACATAGATACGCAGTATTTT
d_gene: NA; v_gene: TRBV25-1; abundance: NA; j_gene: TRBJ2-1; CDR3aa: CASSEPRVNEQFF; CDR3nt: TGTGCCAGCAGTGAGCCCCGAGTCAATGAGCAGTTCTTC
d_gene: NA; v_gene: TRBV29-1; abundance: NA; j_gene: TRBJ1-2; CDR3aa: CSARGGSDGYTF; CDR3nt: TGCAGCGCTCGAGGGGGGTCCGATGGCTACACCTTC
d_gene: NA; v_gene: TRBV11-3; abundance: NA; j_gene: TRBJ2-7; CDR3aa: CASSPRPSYDEQYF; CDR3nt: TGTGCCAGCAGCCCCCGCCCGTCCTACGATGAGCAGTACTTC
d_gene: TRBD1; v_gene: TRBV20-1; abundance: NA; j_gene: TRBJ1-5; CDR3aa: CSARDRVGDLIQPQHF; CDR3nt: TGCAGTGCTAGGGACAGGGTAGGGGACCTAATTCAGCCCCAGCATTTT
d_gene: NA; v_gene: TRBV27; abundance: NA; j_gene: TRBJ2-1; CDR3aa: CASSFSGGRSYNEQFF; CDR3nt: TGTGCCAGCAGTTTTTCCGGGGGCCGCTCCTACAATGAGCAGTTCTTC
d_gene: NA; v_gene: TRBV6-5; abundance: NA; j_gene: TRBJ1-1; CDR3aa: CASSAYSTEAFF; CDR3nt: TGTGCCAGCAGCGCTTATAGCACTGAAGCTTTCTTT
d_gene: NA; v_gene: TRBV11-2; abundance: NA; j_gene: TRBJ2-6; CDR3aa: CASSLDRFYLWGANVLTF; CDR3nt: TGTGCCAGCAGCTTAGACCGCTTTTATCTTTGGGGGGCCAACGTCCTGACTTTC
d_gene: NA; v_gene: TRBV20-1; abundance: NA; j_gene: TRBJ1-2; CDR3aa: CSARVKSIFGYTF; CDR3nt: TGCAGTGCTAGAGTAAAGAGCATCTTCGGCTACACCTTC
d_gene: NA; v_gene: TRBV5-1; abundance: NA; j_gene: TRBJ1-2; CDR3aa: CASSLFSNYGYTF; CDR3nt: TGCGCCAGCAGCTTGTTTTCTAACTATGGCTACACCTTC
d_gene: TRBD1; v_gene: TRBV10-1; abundance: NA; j_gene: TRBJ1-1; CDR3aa: CASSETQGSTEAFF; CDR3nt: TGCGCCAGCAGTGAGACACAGGGGAGCACTGAAGCTTTCTTT
d_gene: NA; v_gene: TRBV7-9; abundance: few; j_gene: TRBJ1-2; CDR3aa: CASRPYGGYTF; CDR3nt: TGTGCCAGCAGGCCTTACGGTGGCTACACCTTC
d_gene: NA; v_gene: TRBV4-3; abundance: NA; j_gene: TRBJ2-7; CDR3aa: CASSPKLRDSYEQYF; CDR3nt: TGCGCCAGCAGCCCGAAACTCCGGGACTCCTACGAGCAGTACTTC
d_gene: NA; v_gene: TRBV11-2; abundance: NA; j_gene: TRBJ2-7; CDR3aa: CASSSQRGRSSYNEQYF; CDR3nt: TGTGCCAGCAGCTCGCAGAGGGGAAGGAGCTCCTACAATGAGCAGTACTTC
d_gene: TRBD1; v_gene: TRBV9; abundance: NA; j_gene: TRBJ1-2; CDR3aa: CASSPGQGAWEGYTF; CDR3nt: TGTGCCAGCAGCCCCGGACAGGGGGCGTGGGAGGGCTACACCTTC
d_gene: NA; v_gene: TRBV12-3/TRBV12-4; abundance: few; j_gene: TRBJ1-6; CDR3aa: CASSLPSGSSPLHF; CDR3nt: TGTGCCAGCAGTTTACCCTCAGGGTCTTCACCCCTCCACTTT
d_gene: TRBD1; v_gene: TRBV6-6; abundance: NA; j_gene: TRBJ2-7; CDR3aa: CASRGTGKRYEQYF; CDR3nt: TGTGCCAGCAGGGGGACAGGGAAAAGGTACGAGCAGTACTTC
d_gene: NA; v_gene: TRBV10-2; abundance: NA; j_gene: TRBJ1-1; CDR3aa: CASSEGHRNTEAFF; CDR3nt: TGCGCCAGCAGTGAGGGACATAGGAACACTGAAGCTTTCTTT
d_gene: NA; v_gene: TRBV20-1; abundance: NA; j_gene: TRBJ1-1; CDR3aa: CSARGGTGLVNTEAFF; CDR3nt: TGCAGTGCTAGAGGCGGAACGGGTTTGGTGAACACTGAAGCTTTCTTT